The 8 T cell receptor beta chains below come from one sample, sequenced in a study of shared clonotypes between healthy human individuals. Sequencing was performed with immunoSEQ multiplex PCR; in TCRdb, only in-frame clones are kept and a portion is missing. Seen here are around 2.1 million clones, more than 85% observed once, and the top ten hold under 2%. CD8 cells regarded as naive lacked CD45RO, were positively chosen for CCR7, and omitted terminally differentiated effector memory CD45RA+ cells. Specimen: naive CD8+ T cells from PBMCs. All receptors come from a man aged 18 to 35 in good health. Some clones in this sample may be carry-over from other donors' samples.

This rearrangement joins TRBV6-5 to TRBJ1-2; no definite D call. V shed 3 bases and J shed 8 bases, with 10 bases lying between them. Germline V lookup: CDR1 MNHEY, CDR2 SVGAGI. CDR3 size: 12 residues. The CDR3 bases are TGTGCCAGCAGTTATCCTGGTGGGGGCTACACCTTC. This codes for CASSYPGGGYTF.

The chain links TRBV9 to TRBJ2-3; D unclear. The CDR3 spans 14 residues. Per the germline V gene, CDR1 is SGDLS and CDR2 is YYNGEE. Trimming took off 3 bases at V and 5 bases at J, with 13 bases between the two ends. CDR3 DNA sequence: TGTGCCAGCAGCGCCCCTCGGGTGAAAGATACGCAGTATTTT. Its translation is CASSAPRVKDTQYF.

The genes are TRBV7-5 and TRBJ1-5; the D call of TRBD1 is as the table states it, not checked on the DNA. TRBV7-5 is a pseudogene locus. The CDR3 has 17 residues. The CDR3 DNA reads as TGTGTCAGAAGCTCCCAGACAGGGTCGAGTGCGTATCAGCCCCAGCATTTT. Residues: CVRSSQTGSSAYQPQHF.

Turning to this clone: Within the sample, other DNA sequences also encode this same CDR3. The V call is TRBV7-9, the J call TRBJ2-3, with D hard to call. Deletions cut 1 base from V and 7 bases from J, with 9 bases between. Germline-derived CDR1 and CDR2 are SEHNR and FQNEAQ (reference sequence). The CDR3 loop spans 13 amino acids. The CDR3 DNA follows: TGTGCCAGCAGCTTAGTTGGGGATAATACGCAGTATTTT. It translates to CASSLVGDNTQYF.

The J gene is TRBJ1-5, the V gene TRBV2; 8 nucleotides line up with TRBD1. Germline V gene sequence: CDR1 SNHLY, CDR2 FYNNEI. The CDR3 totals 15 residues. The ends lost 4 bases at V and 5 bases at J; junction bases unmatched: 7. The CDR3 is CASSGGTGYYQPQHF. CDR3 nucleotide sequence: TGTGCCAGCAGTGGTGGGACAGGCTATTATCAGCCCCAGCATTTT.

The J gene is TRBJ1-5, the V gene TRBV5-8, with D perhaps TRBD1 (6 bases). This CDR3 region has 17 residues. Germline V lookup: CDR1 SGHTS, CDR2 YDEGEE. V lost 1 base and J 3 bases, leaving 17 bases between the germline ends. CDR3 nucleotides: TGTGCCAGCAGCTTGATGGGGGCCCTAGTCAACAATCAGCCCCAGCATTTT. Translated, it gives CASSLMGALVNNQPQHF.

The chain couples TRBV18 to TRBJ2-7, with 9 nucleotides matching TRBD1. The CDR3 is 14 residues long. With V trimmed by 5 bases and J by 1 base, 3 bases remained unmatched. Germline CDR1 reads KGHSH; CDR2 reads LQKENI. This CDR3 is CASSSDRGSYEQYF. In nucleotides, the CDR3 is TGTGCCAGCTCATCGGACAGGGGTTCCTACGAGCAGTACTTC. Using reference TRBV18 and TRBJ2-7 for the parts outside the CDR3, the full variable domain is NAGVMQNPRHLVRRRGQEARLRCSPMKGHSHVYWYRQLPEEGLKFMVYLQKENIIDESGMPKERFSAEFPKEGPSILRIQQVVRGDSAAYFCASSSDRGSYEQYFGPGTRLTVT.

On this clone: This sample includes further DNA sequences coding for the same CDR3. This sequence joins TRBV5-1 and TRBJ1-5, with a possible D match to TRBD1 (6 bases). In germline, CDR1 is SGHRS, CDR2 YFSETQ. The CDR3 spans 14 residues. The V and J ends lost 0 bases and 2 bases respectively, with 6 bases between them. The CDR3 bases are TGCGCCAGCAGCTTGGCAGGGGGCAATCAGCCCCAGCATTTT. Translated, it gives CASSLAGGNQPQHF.